The rows below give T cell receptor beta chains drawn from one sample of a study of T cell changes during pregnancy in multiple sclerosis. Data came from immunoSEQ multiplex PCR; TCRdb stores just in-frame clones and leaves some out. The table records roughly 24,000 clones, more than 75% of them present only once. The sequencing here drew on CD8+ T cells from peripheral blood mononuclear cells, taken before pregnancy. The origin of the receptors is a female donor with multiple sclerosis, enrolled in a pregnancy study. The CDR3 runs from the conserved cysteine through the conserved F or W. A D gene is named only where the DNA matches it firmly. Rows may omit the clone size; those that give it use once, few, many or a size class.

V gene,D gene,clone size,J gene,CDR3 protein,CDR3 DNA
TRBV2,TRBD1,.,TRBJ1-1,CASSEPDRENTEAFF,TGTGCCAGCAGCGAGCCAGACAGGGAGAACACTGAAGCTTTCTTT
TRBV6-5,TRBD1,once,TRBJ2-7,CASRTGHTYEQYF,TGTGCCAGCCGGACAGGCCATACGTACGAGCAGTACTTC
TRBV4-1,TRBD1,.,TRBJ2-1,CASSQDNFGTGSYNEQFF,TGCGCCAGCAGCCAAGATAATTTCGGGACAGGGTCATACAATGAGCAGTTCTTC
TRBV9,TRBD1,.,TRBJ1-2,CASSAGTGVYGYTF,TGTGCCAGCAGCGCAGGGACAGGGGTCTATGGCTACACCTTC
TRBV7-8,TRBD2,once,TRBJ2-7,CASSLAKGLAMENEQYF,TGTGCCAGCAGCTTAGCCAAGGGACTAGCAATGGAGAACGAGCAGTACTTC
TRBV13,TRBD2,.,TRBJ2-1,CASSFETSDSYNEQFF,TGTGCCAGCAGCTTTGAGACTAGCGACTCCTACAATGAGCAGTTCTTC
TRBV30,TRBD2,.,TRBJ2-1,CAWTPGLEYQEQFF,TGTGCCTGGACCCCGGGACTAGAGTACCAAGAGCAGTTCTTC
TRBV30,.,once,TRBJ2-5,CAWSWGVNRYQETQYF,TGTGCCTGGAGTTGGGGGGTCAACCGATACCAAGAGACCCAGTACTTC
TRBV9,.,once,TRBJ1-3,CASSVEHQGIGTIYF,TGTGCCAGCAGCGTAGAACATCAGGGTATTGGCACCATATATTTT
TRBV7-9,.,.,TRBJ2-2,CASSLPLSGELFF,TGTGCCAGCAGCTTACCCCTGTCCGGGGAGCTGTTTTTT
TRBV7-9,.,.,TRBJ1-4,CASSLGPATNEKLFF,TGTGCCAGCAGCTTAGGGCCTGCAACTAATGAAAAACTGTTTTTT
TRBV6-5,TRBD2,.,TRBJ2-2,CASSKTSAGELFF,TGTGCCAGCAGCAAGACTAGCGCCGGGGAGCTGTTTTTT
TRBV6-1,.,.,TRBJ1-2,CASSVNPEGEYYGYTF,TGTGCCAGCAGTGTGAACCCCGAGGGGGAATACTATGGCTACACCTTC
TRBV6-1,.,.,TRBJ1-5,CASSEEGQINQPQHF,TGTGCCAGCAGTGAAGAAGGACAGATCAATCAGCCCCAGCATTTT
TRBV5-6,TRBD2,few,TRBJ2-7,CASSLGWGGPSYEQYF,TGTGCCAGCAGCTTGGGGTGGGGGGGACCCTCCTACGAGCAGTACTTC
TRBV5-6,.,.,TRBJ1-2,CASSLAVPVNGYTF,TGTGCCAGCAGCTTGGCAGTACCCGTGAATGGCTACACCTTC
TRBV11-2,.,.,TRBJ1-1,CASSLGPLGAFF,TGTGCCAGCAGCTTAGGGCCCCTTGGAGCTTTCTTT
TRBV7-9,TRBD2,.,TRBJ2-7,CASSSSGGNYEQYF,TGTGCCAGCAGCTCTAGCGGGGGAAACTACGAGCAGTACTTC
TRBV7-8,.,.,TRBJ1-5,CASSLRQGREPQHF,TGTGCCAGCAGCTTACGGCAGGGTAGGGAGCCCCAGCATTTT
TRBV7-2,TRBD1,.,TRBJ1-2,CASSSVINRGLDYGYTF,TGTGCCAGCAGCTCGGTAATAAACAGGGGCCTTGACTATGGCTACACCTTC
TRBV7-2,TRBD1,.,TRBJ1-1,CASSTWAWTGKAFF,TGTGCCAGCAGCACATGGGCCTGGACAGGGAAAGCTTTCTTT
TRBV19,.,.,TRBJ2-7,CASRGAHEQYF,TGTGCCAGCCGGGGGGCCCACGAGCAGTACTTC
TRBV27,.,.,TRBJ2-7,CASLAGTGEVYEQYF,TGTGCCAGCTTGGCGGGAACAGGGGAAGTCTACGAGCAGTACTTC
TRBV6-1,.,.,TRBJ1-2,CASSEAVEGVDGYTF,TGTGCCAGCAGTGAAGCGGTTGAGGGGGTGGATGGCTACACCTTC
TRBV27,TRBD2,.,TRBJ2-1,CASSLLRPGTSGKGFPNEQFF,TGTGCCAGCAGTTTATTGAGGCCCGGGACTAGCGGGAAGGGTTTCCCCAATGAGCAGTTCTTC
TRBV4-1,TRBD2,.,TRBJ2-7,CASSLSPGLAGEQYF,TGCGCCAGCAGCCTATCTCCGGGACTAGCTGGCGAGCAGTACTTC
TRBV27,.,.,TRBJ2-7,CASSLFGERSYEQYF,TGTGCCAGCAGTTTATTTGGGGAGCGCTCCTACGAGCAGTACTTC
TRBV7-9,.,.,TRBJ1-2,CASSLGAALYGYTF,TGTGCCAGCAGCTTAGGGGCTGCCCTCTATGGCTACACCTTC
TRBV13,TRBD2,.,TRBJ2-1,CASSFSGRVNNEQFF,TGTGCCAGCAGCTTTAGCGGGAGGGTCAACAATGAGCAGTTCTTC
TRBV9,TRBD2,.,TRBJ2-3,CASSHPASGASTDTQYF,TGTGCCAGCAGCCACCCGGCTAGCGGGGCTAGCACAGATACGCAGTATTTT
TRBV16,TRBD1,.,TRBJ2-3,CASSQTGSTDTQYF,TGTGCCAGCAGCCAGACAGGGAGTACAGATACGCAGTATTTT
TRBV5-1,.,.,TRBJ2-1,CASRLDGSVYNEQFF,TGCGCCAGCAGATTGGACGGGAGTGTATACAATGAGCAGTTCTTC
TRBV18,.,.,TRBJ2-2,CASSRRGTGELFF,TGTGCCAGCTCACGGAGAGGAACCGGGGAGCTGTTTTTT
TRBV28,.,few,TRBJ1-5,CASSPDSPNQPQHF,TGTGCCAGCAGTCCCGACAGCCCCAATCAGCCCCAGCATTTT
TRBV7-8,.,.,TRBJ2-3,CASSPYSGTQYF,TGTGCCAGCAGCCCATATAGCGGTACGCAGTATTTT
TRBV28,TRBD2,.,TRBJ2-1,CASSSAGGKKHEQFF,TGTGCCAGCAGTTCAGCGGGAGGGAAAAAACATGAGCAGTTCTTC
TRBV28,.,once,TRBJ2-7,CASSFTGRGYEQYF,TGTGCCAGCAGTTTTACAGGGAGGGGCTACGAGCAGTACTTC
TRBV5-6,TRBD1,once,TRBJ2-7,CASSHDRGWEQYF,TGTGCCAGCAGCCACGACAGGGGATGGGAGCAGTACTTC
TRBV19,.,.,TRBJ2-7,CASSSWQGPHEQYF,TGTGCCAGTAGCTCTTGGCAGGGGCCCCACGAGCAGTACTTC
TRBV5-1,.,.,TRBJ1-1,CASSLAQGQRTEAFF,TGCGCCAGCAGCTTGGCTCAGGGACAACGGACTGAAGCTTTCTTT
TRBV4-1,.,.,TRBJ1-3,CASSQRQASGNTIYF,TGCGCCAGCAGCCAGAGACAGGCCTCTGGAAACACCATATATTTT